The rows below give T cell receptor beta chains drawn from one sample of a study of OX40 agonist ivuxolimab in advanced cancers. The protocol was immunoSEQ multiplex PCR, while the TCRdb copy is restricted to in-frame clones and leaves out a portion. The table has some 43,000 clones, about 93% seen once. Material: CD4+ or CD8+ T cells sorted from blood, obtained in a trial of the OX40 agonist ivuxolimab. The receptors derive from an adult with an advanced solid tumor such as melanoma, head and neck, liver or kidney cancer. CDR3s include the opening cysteine and the closing phenylalanine or tryptophan.

CDR3 protein: CASSPHRTKGTGELFF
J gene: TRBJ2-2
V gene: TRBV7-8

CDR3 protein: CAISEAENTEAFF
J gene: TRBJ1-1
V gene: TRBV10-3

CDR3 protein: CASSSRLGGGLEETQYF
J gene: TRBJ2-5
V gene: TRBV7-9

CDR3 protein: CASSWAGTNTGELFF
J gene: TRBJ2-2
V gene: TRBV7-2

CDR3 protein: CASSQLGQELWGYTF
J gene: TRBJ1-2
V gene: TRBV4-3

CDR3 protein: CASSFARKEGIGFGETQYF
J gene: TRBJ2-5
V gene: TRBV7-8

CDR3 protein: CASSLAQGKGAEAFF
J gene: TRBJ1-1
V gene: TRBV7-9

CDR3 protein: CASSLTSRYNEQFF
J gene: TRBJ2-1
V gene: TRBV7-8

CDR3 protein: CSVDSPGQGAAYYGYTF
J gene: TRBJ1-2
V gene: TRBV29-1

CDR3 protein: CASRWGGTQYF
J gene: TRBJ2-3
V gene: TRBV27

CDR3 protein: CASRRLAYGTDTQYF
J gene: TRBJ2-3
V gene: TRBV19

CDR3 protein: CASSFVDTSGNQPQHF
J gene: TRBJ1-5
V gene: TRBV4-2

CDR3 protein: CASSGPRTGLYEQYF
J gene: TRBJ2-7
V gene: TRBV6-1

CDR3 protein: CASSPVGLELFSYEQYF
J gene: TRBJ2-7
V gene: TRBV7-9

CDR3 protein: CAWSTGSFEDGYTF
J gene: TRBJ1-2
V gene: TRBV30

CDR3 protein: CASSISGSGTEAFF
J gene: TRBJ1-1
V gene: TRBV19

CDR3 protein: CASSEDRDNEKLFF
J gene: TRBJ1-4
V gene: TRBV9

CDR3 protein: CASSLGGFQETQHF
J gene: TRBJ2-5
V gene: TRBV7-7

CDR3 protein: CASSTGGGTEAFF
J gene: TRBJ1-1
V gene: TRBV9

CDR3 protein: CASSHGTGGILGNQPQHF
J gene: TRBJ1-5
V gene: TRBV7-9

CDR3 protein: CSVDRAGELFF
J gene: TRBJ2-2
V gene: TRBV29-1

CDR3 protein: CASSLRVYEQYF
J gene: TRBJ2-7
V gene: TRBV11-2

CDR3 protein: CASSSLARRDEQFF
J gene: TRBJ2-1
V gene: TRBV5-8

CDR3 protein: CASSPGSSSYEQYF
J gene: TRBJ2-7
V gene: TRBV5-4

CDR3 protein: CASSVPGTSGEQYF
J gene: TRBJ2-7
V gene: TRBV9

CDR3 protein: CASSADTAIYGYTF
J gene: TRBJ1-2
V gene: TRBV10-2

CDR3 protein: CASAPGTSTEAFF
J gene: TRBJ1-1
V gene: TRBV9

CDR3 protein: CASSSGKGVGELFF
J gene: TRBJ2-2
V gene: TRBV13

CDR3 protein: CSVRDRAGTEAFF
J gene: TRBJ1-1
V gene: TRBV29-1

CDR3 protein: CASSQDTSGSYYTQYF
J gene: TRBJ2-3
V gene: TRBV4-1

CDR3 protein: CSVGYPVGSYEQYF
J gene: TRBJ2-7
V gene: TRBV29-1

CDR3 protein: CASSFWGAATQPQHF
J gene: TRBJ1-5
V gene: TRBV28

CDR3 protein: CASSLEAVRSVNYGYTF
J gene: TRBJ1-2
V gene: TRBV5-1

CDR3 protein: CASIRSGADDEQFF
J gene: TRBJ2-1
V gene: TRBV6-6

CDR3 protein: CASSQGGSGQGNTEAFF
J gene: TRBJ1-1
V gene: TRBV4-3

CDR3 protein: CASSMRRTGYEQYF
J gene: TRBJ2-7
V gene: TRBV19